A single T cell receptor (beta chain) is shown here with its context. The length of the CDR3 is 15 residues. CDR1 is SQVTM, CDR2 ANQGSEA, per germline. Losses at the gene ends were 2 bases for V and 6 bases for J; bases not matched to a gene: 7. Splitting of each subset's genomic DNA was done evenly across several immunoSEQ plates. Study processing details: In the immunoSEQ data, sequences were junction-only and lacked quality scores, so filtering differed. TCRdb's copy holds only in-frame clones and misses some; the assay was immunoSEQ multiplex PCR. The V and J calls and the clone size are those of that table, but D and trimming were determined from the DNA. The top ten hold more than 9.5% of the sample, which has 470,000 or so clones, 81% seen once. This sample is part of a study of shared clonotypes between healthy human individuals.

Source material: PBMCs. This receptor was taken from a woman in her thirties or forties in good health. Some clones in this sample may be carry-over from other donors' samples. The rearrangement links TRBV29-1 to TRBJ2-3; 11 bases line up with TRBD2. This CDR3 is CSVESSGRAGDTQYF. The CDR3 nucleotides read TGCAGCGTTGAAAGTAGCGGGAGGGCCGGGGATACGCAGTATTTT.